A single sample gave rise to the 24 T cell receptor beta chains below, sequenced in a study of regulatory T cells in long-lasting Graves disease. Time point denoted: persistent/refractory GD, antithyroid drugs over 5 years with positive TRAb. PBMC RNA was the source of the TCR library. To make TCR beta libraries, researchers used iRepertoire HTBI primers and Arm-PCR of CDR3 regions. TCRdb processed the multiplex PCR reads anew with MiXCR; each CDR3 protein has one entry. Altogether approximately 400,000 distinct CDR3 sequences are present, roughly 24% being singletons, with the ten largest covering 28%. The sample was peripheral blood mononuclear cells (PBMCs), taken when the disease was refractory, from a patient treated with antithyroid drugs. The receptors here all came from a woman aged 40 to 50 with Graves disease.

This chain joins TRBV7-9 and TRBJ2-7; no firm D call. V lost 1 base to trimming and J lost 2 bases, with 12 bases between them. Germline loops: CDR1 SEHNR, CDR2 FQNEAQ (reference sequence). The CDR3 totals 15 residues. This chain's CDR3 is CASSLGGSSTYEQYF. In DNA, the CDR3 is TGTGCCAGCAGCTTAGGAGGATCCTCTACCTACGAGCAGTACTTC.

Remarks on this clonotype: One end of the junction is discordant with germline, which a read error may explain. V is TRBV28 and J is TRBJ2-7, with D possibly being TRBD2 (7 bases). Germline loops: CDR1 MDHEN, CDR2 SYDVKM. The CDR3 sequence is 14 residues long. The CDR3 spells CASREGQGRYEQYF. The CDR3 region has the DNA TGCGCCAGCAGGGAGGGGCAGGGGAGGTACGAGCAGTACTTC.

The chain recombines TRBV5-6 with TRBJ1-2, with 7 bases lining up with TRBD1. Germline V gives CDR1 SGHDT, CDR2 YYEEEE. The CDR3 extends over 12 amino acids. Losses at the gene ends were 4 bases for V and 4 bases for J; bases not matched to a gene: 1. Written as DNA, the CDR3 is TGTGCCAGCAGCCAGGGGGTCTATGGCTACACCTTC. Translating gives CASSQGVYGYTF.

There are many counts of this clonotype. The chain combines TRBV11-2 with TRBJ2-5; 7 nucleotides agree with TRBD2. Trimming cost V 3 bases and J 1 base; bases outside gene matches: 2. Germline V gene data show CDR1 as SGHAT and CDR2 as FQNNGV. The CDR3 is 14 amino acids. CDR3 in DNA: TGTGCCAGCAGCTTTTCGGGGGGCCAAGAGACCCAGTACTTC. This gives the protein CASSFSGGQETQYF.

V usage is TRBV5-1 and J usage is TRBJ2-5; TRBD1 is a possible D gene (6 bases). This CDR3 spans 15 amino acids. CDR1 is SGHRS, CDR2 YFSETQ, per germline. V was cut by 0 bases and J by 1 base, with 10 bases left in between. The CDR3 bases are TGCGCCAGCAGCTTGGACAGGGTTACCCAAGAGACCCAGTACTTC. It codes for CASSLDRVTQETQYF. The whole variable domain, remainder taken from reference TRBV5-1 and TRBJ2-5, is KAGVTQTPRYLIKTRGQQVTLSCSPISGHRSVSWYQQTPGQGLQFLFEYFSETQRNKGNFPGRFSGRQFSNSRSEMNVSTLELGDSALYLCASSLDRVTQETQYFGPGTRLLVL.

The chain carries TRBV6-4 and TRBJ1-6; 8 bases agree with TRBD1. V lost 5 bases to trimming and J lost 7 bases; unmatched junction nucleotides: 4. The CDR3 consists of 14 residues. The germline CDR1 and CDR2 sequences are MRHNA and SNTAGT. The CDR3 loop is CASSWGTGNSPLHF. In DNA form, the CDR3 reads TGTGCCAGCAGTTGGGGGACAGGCAATTCACCCCTCCACTTT.

A note on this clonotype: At one end, the junction sequence differs from germline, possibly due to a read error. The chain is built from TRBV10-1 and TRBJ2-2, with D possibly being TRBD2 (6 bases). Germline V lookup: CDR1 WNHNN, CDR2 SYGVQD (reference sequence). CDR3 length: 14 residues. The CDR3 DNA follows: TGCGCCAGCAGTGAGCGCGGGGCTGACGGGGAGCTGCTTTTT. Residues: CASSERGADGELLF.

The CDR3 bases are TGTGCCAGTAGTATTCCCCTGGACGGGCAGGCGGCTTTCTTT. This encodes CASSIPLDGQAAFF. V and J are TRBV19 and TRBJ1-1; D ambiguous. Trimming took off 3 bases at V and 11 bases at J, with 19 bases between the two ends. Looked up from germline, CDR1 is LNHDA and CDR2 is SQIVND (reference sequence). CDR3 size: 14 residues.

The chain combines TRBV18 with TRBJ1-1, with D hard to call. V shed 0 bases and J shed 4 bases, with 9 bases lying between them. The CDR3 runs to 14 residues. Germline V gene sequence: CDR1 KGHSH, CDR2 LQKENI. The CDR3 DNA reads TGTGCCAGCTCACCACCCGGGATGGGCACTGAAGCTTTCTTT. Amino acids: CASSPPGMGTEAFF.

The table lists this clonotype with many counts. The rearrangement joins TRBV27 to TRBJ1-1; D is possibly TRBD1 (6 bases). Germline-derived CDR1 and CDR2 are MNHEY and SMNVEV (reference sequence). The CDR3 is 15 amino acids. Trimming stripped 4 bases from V and 4 bases from J, with 16 bases between. The CDR3 DNA sequence: TGTGCCAGCAGTTCCCCTTTCAGGGGCGGCACTGAAGCTTTCTTT. Protein product: CASSSPFRGGTEAFF.

At least ten counts were recorded for this clonotype. This chain connects TRBV6-1 to TRBJ1-6, with 7 positions matching TRBD1. The junction had 8 bases not matched to a gene; V was cut back by 8 bases and J by 7 bases. The CDR3 is 14 residues long. Germline CDR1 and CDR2: MNHNS and SASEGT. CDR3 region: CASCPGQRNSPLHF. The CDR3 nucleotides are TGTGCCAGCTGTCCGGGACAGAGAAATTCACCCCTCCACTTT.

The V call is TRBV6-2 or TRBV6-3, the J call TRBJ1-1, with 7 bases aligning to TRBD1. V trimming: 0 bases; J trimming: 0 bases; junction bases outside the gene matches: 4. CDR3 size: 16 residues. Germline V gene sequence: CDR1 MNHEY, CDR2 SVGEGT. The CDR3 DNA follows: TGTGCCAGCAGTTACTCGTTTGGGACAGTGAACACTGAAGCTTTCTTT. The encoded protein is CASSYSFGTVNTEAFF.

The chain couples TRBV11-2 to TRBJ1-1; a possible D gene is TRBD1 (6 bases). The CDR3 consists of 15 residues. V lost 2 bases and J 7 bases, leaving 17 bases between the germline ends. CDR1 and CDR2 from the germline V gene are SGHAT and FQNNGV. Here the CDR3 reads CASSLFPGDFVEAFF. CDR3 bases: TGTGCCAGCAGCTTATTTCCAGGGGATTTTGTTGAAGCTTTCTTT.

The rearrangement links TRBV7-9 to TRBJ2-3, with 9 bases lining up with TRBD2. CDR1 and CDR2 from the germline V gene are SEHNR and FQNEAQ (reference sequence). The CDR3 totals 17 residues. Trimming removed 0 bases from V and 4 bases from J; junction bases left unmatched: 8. CDR3 residues: CASSLAHLREGPDTQYF. The CDR3 bases are TGTGCCAGCAGCTTAGCGCATCTGCGGGAGGGCCCAGATACGCAGTATTTT. Supplemented by reference TRBV7-9 and TRBJ2-3, the full variable domain reads DTGVSQNPRHKITKRGQNVTFRCDPISEHNRLYWYRQTLGQGPEFLTYFQNEAQLEKSRLLSDRFSAERPKGSFSTLEIQRTEQGDSAMYLCASSLAHLREGPDTQYFGPGTRLTVL.

This clonotype was seen at least ten times. The chain has TRBV11-1 and TRBJ1-1; D is undetermined. The germline V and J ends were trimmed by 6 bases and 1 base, with 15 bases remaining between them. The CDR3 is 15 residues long. In germline, CDR1 is SGHAT, CDR2 FQDESV (reference sequence). DNA for the CDR3: TGTGCCAGCAGTTATTTTCCGGACGGGAACACTGAAGCTTTCTTT. Translation: CASSYFPDGNTEAFF.

This clonotype was counted ten times or more. The chain links TRBV6-1 to TRBJ1-1, with TRBD1 matching 7 bases. The CDR3 consists of 13 residues. Looked up from germline, CDR1 is MNHNS and CDR2 is SASEGT. With 8 bases clipped from V and 3 bases from J, the junction kept 6 bases outside the gene matches. DNA for the CDR3: TGTGCCAGCTCTCGACAGGGTTACACTGAAGCTTTCTTT. This sequence encodes CASSRQGYTEAFF.

V gene TRBV6-1 combines with J gene TRBJ1-2, with TRBD1 as a possible D gene (5 bases). The CDR3 is 13 residues long. Looked up from germline, CDR1 is MNHNS and CDR2 is SASEGT. V dropped 7 bases and J dropped 5 bases, with 14 bases sitting between them. The chain's CDR3 is CASIGQGWYGYTF. In DNA form, the CDR3 reads TGTGCCAGCATTGGCCAGGGCTGGTATGGCTACACCTTC.

This clonotype was detected a few times. The rearrangement joins TRBV27 to TRBJ2-7, with unresolved D. CDR3 length: 14 residues. Germline-derived CDR1 and CDR2 are MNHEY and SMNVEV (reference sequence). Between the trimmed V and J ends, which lost 7 bases and 2 bases, there was a span of 15 bases. CDR3 nucleotides: TGTGCCAGCAATAACTTTGGACCTCCCTACGAGCAGTACTTC. This codes for CASNNFGPPYEQYF.

This clonotype was counted at least ten times. The chain recombines TRBV28 with TRBJ2-7; 11 nucleotides align to TRBD2. The CDR3 extends over 14 amino acids. The germline V gene encodes CDR1 MDHEN and CDR2 SYDVKM. J gave up 1 base and V 7 bases, and 3 bases lay outside the gene matches. Here the CDR3 DNA reads TGTGCCAGCACAACTAGCGGGAGATCCTACGAGCAGTACTTC. This sequence encodes CASTTSGRSYEQYF.

This clonotype was recorded once. The chain links TRBV5-6 to TRBJ1-5; possible D gene TRBD1, 5 bases. Trimming removed 1 base at V and 9 bases at J, with 14 bases between. CDR1 SGHDT and CDR2 YYEEEE come from the germline V gene. This CDR3 is 14 amino acids long. The CDR3 loop is CASSLLGQSAPQHF. In DNA, the CDR3 is TGTGCCAGCAGCTTGCTGGGGCAGAGTGCGCCCCAGCATTTT.

This clonotype was detected a few times. V usage is TRBV7-9 and J usage is TRBJ2-7; 11 bases agree with TRBD1. After removal of 5 bases from V and 4 bases from J, the junction contained 4 bases not matched to a gene. Germline V gene sequence: CDR1 SEHNR, CDR2 FQNEAQ (reference sequence). The CDR3 spans 14 residues. The CDR3 region has the DNA TGTGCCAGCAGCCCGGGACAGGGGGAATACGAGCAGTACTTC. Protein product: CASSPGQGEYEQYF.

This clonotype has a handful of counts. The chain recombines TRBV5-1 with TRBJ2-2; 7 bases align to TRBD1. Trimming cost V 1 base and J 0 bases; bases outside gene matches: 0. Germline CDR1 is SGHRS and CDR2 is YFSETQ. The CDR3 consists of 15 residues. Written as DNA, the CDR3 is TGCGCCAGCAGCTTGAGGGGGCCGAACACCGGGGAGCTGTTTTTT. Protein product: CASSLRGPNTGELFF.

The chain has TRBV11-2 and TRBJ1-1; D gene unclear. V lost 1 base, J lost 10 bases, and 16 bases lay in between. From germline, CDR1 is SGHAT and CDR2 FQNNGV. This CDR3 is 14 amino acids long. This chain's CDR3 is CASSLAPKGLGAFF. The DNA of the CDR3 is TGTGCCAGCAGCTTAGCCCCTAAAGGTTTAGGAGCTTTCTTT.

This clonotype was seen a few times. The rearrangement uses TRBV28 and TRBJ2-7; no definite D call. This CDR3 comprises 15 residues. Trimming took off 4 bases at V and 3 bases at J, with 16 bases between the two ends. Germline CDR1 is MDHEN and CDR2 is SYDVKM. As DNA, the CDR3 is TGTGCCAGCAGTTATCGCAGAATGACCCACTACGAGCAGTACTTC. Translating it yields CASSYRRMTHYEQYF. Together with reference TRBV28 and TRBJ2-7, the CDR3 gives the full variable domain: DVKVTQSSRYLVKRTGEKVFLECVQDMDHENMFWYRQDPGLGLRLIYFSYDVKMKEKGDIPEGYSVSREKKERFSLILESASTNQTSMYLCASSYRRMTHYEQYFGPGTRLTVT.